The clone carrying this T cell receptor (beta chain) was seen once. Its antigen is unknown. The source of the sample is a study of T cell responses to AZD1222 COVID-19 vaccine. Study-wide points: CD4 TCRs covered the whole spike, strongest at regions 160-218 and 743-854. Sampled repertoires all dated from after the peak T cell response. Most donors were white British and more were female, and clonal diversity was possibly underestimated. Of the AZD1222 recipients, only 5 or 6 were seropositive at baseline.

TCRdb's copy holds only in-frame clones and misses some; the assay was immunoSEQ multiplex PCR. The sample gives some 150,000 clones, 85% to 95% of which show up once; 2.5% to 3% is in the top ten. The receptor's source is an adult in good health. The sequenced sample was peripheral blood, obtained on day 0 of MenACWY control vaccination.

The CDR3 loop reads CASSPSGRYEQYF. CDR3 nucleotide sequence: TGTGCCAGCAGCCCCTCAGGACGGTACGAGCAGTACTTC. The chain recombines TRBV9 with TRBJ2-7; D unclear. The CDR3 spans 13 residues. CDR1 SGDLS and CDR2 YYNGEE come from the germline V gene. V lost 4 bases, J lost 4 bases, and 12 bases lay in between.